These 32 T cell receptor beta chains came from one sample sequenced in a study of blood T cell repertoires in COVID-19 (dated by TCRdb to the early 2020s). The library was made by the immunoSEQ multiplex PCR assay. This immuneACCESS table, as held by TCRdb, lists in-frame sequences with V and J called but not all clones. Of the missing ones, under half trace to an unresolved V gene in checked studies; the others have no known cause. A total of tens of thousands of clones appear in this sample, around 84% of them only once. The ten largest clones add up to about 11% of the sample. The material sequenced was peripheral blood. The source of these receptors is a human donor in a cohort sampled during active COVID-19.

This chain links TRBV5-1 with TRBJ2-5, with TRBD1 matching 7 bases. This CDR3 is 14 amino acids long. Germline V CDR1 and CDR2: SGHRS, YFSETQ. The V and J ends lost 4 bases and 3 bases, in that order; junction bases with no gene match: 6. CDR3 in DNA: TGCGCCAGCAGCGTTGGACAGGTGGAAGAGACCCAGTACTTC. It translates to CASSVGQVEETQYF.

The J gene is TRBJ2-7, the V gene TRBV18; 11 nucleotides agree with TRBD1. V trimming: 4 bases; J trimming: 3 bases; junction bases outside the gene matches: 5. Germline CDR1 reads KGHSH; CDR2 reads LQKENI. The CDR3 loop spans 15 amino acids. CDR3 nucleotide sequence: TGTGCCAGCTCACTGACCGGGACAGGGGGCTACGAGCAGTACTTC. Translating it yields CASSLTGTGGYEQYF.

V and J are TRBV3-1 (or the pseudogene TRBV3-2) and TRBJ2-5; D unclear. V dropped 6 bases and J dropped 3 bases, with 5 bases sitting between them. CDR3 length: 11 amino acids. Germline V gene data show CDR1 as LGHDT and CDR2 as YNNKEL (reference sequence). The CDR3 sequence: CASRSEETQYF. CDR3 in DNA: TGTGCCAGCAGATCAGAAGAGACCCAGTACTTC.

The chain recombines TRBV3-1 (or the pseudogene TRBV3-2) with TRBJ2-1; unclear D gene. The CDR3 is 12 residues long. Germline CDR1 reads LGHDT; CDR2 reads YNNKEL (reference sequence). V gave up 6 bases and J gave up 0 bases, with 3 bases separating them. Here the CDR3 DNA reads TGTGCCAGCAGTCACTCCTACAATGAGCAGTTCTTC. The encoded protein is CASSHSYNEQFF.

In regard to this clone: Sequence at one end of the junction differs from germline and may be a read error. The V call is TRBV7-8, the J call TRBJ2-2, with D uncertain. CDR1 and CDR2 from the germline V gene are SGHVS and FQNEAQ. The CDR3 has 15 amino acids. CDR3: CTSSLTDSAAGELFF. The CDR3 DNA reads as TGTACCAGCAGCCTGACCGACTCCGCCGCCGGGGAGCTGTTTTTT.

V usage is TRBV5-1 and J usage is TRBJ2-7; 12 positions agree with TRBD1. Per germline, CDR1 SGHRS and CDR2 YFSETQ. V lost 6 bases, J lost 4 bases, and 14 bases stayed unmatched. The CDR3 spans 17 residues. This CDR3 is CASTPGTGGSLVYEQYF. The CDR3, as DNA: TGCGCCAGCACTCCTGGGACAGGGGGCTCTCTTGTTTACGAGCAGTACTTC.

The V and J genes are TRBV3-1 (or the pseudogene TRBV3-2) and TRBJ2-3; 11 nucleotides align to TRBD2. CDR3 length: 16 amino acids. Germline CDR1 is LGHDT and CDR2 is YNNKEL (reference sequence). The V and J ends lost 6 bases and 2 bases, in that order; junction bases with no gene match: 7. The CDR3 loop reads CASSPRLAGNTDTQYF. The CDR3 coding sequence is TGTGCCAGCAGTCCCCGACTAGCGGGGAACACAGATACGCAGTATTTT.

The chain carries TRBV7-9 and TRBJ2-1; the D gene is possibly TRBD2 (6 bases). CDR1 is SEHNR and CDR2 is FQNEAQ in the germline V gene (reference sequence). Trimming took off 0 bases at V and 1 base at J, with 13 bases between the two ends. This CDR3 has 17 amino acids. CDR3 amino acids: CASSLAGWRGSYNEQFF. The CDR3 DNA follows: TGTGCCAGCAGCTTAGCAGGCTGGAGGGGTTCCTACAATGAGCAGTTCTTC.

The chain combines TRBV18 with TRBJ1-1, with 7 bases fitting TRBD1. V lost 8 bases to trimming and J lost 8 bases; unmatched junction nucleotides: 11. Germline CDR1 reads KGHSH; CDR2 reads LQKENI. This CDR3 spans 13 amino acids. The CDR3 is CASTTNRDSEAFF. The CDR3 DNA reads TGTGCCAGCACAACTAACCGGGACAGCGAAGCTTTCTTT.

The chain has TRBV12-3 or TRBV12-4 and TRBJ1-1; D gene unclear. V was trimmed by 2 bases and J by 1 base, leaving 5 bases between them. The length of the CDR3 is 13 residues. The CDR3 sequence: CASSLRENTEAFF. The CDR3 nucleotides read TGTGCCAGCAGTTTACGGGAGAACACTGAAGCTTTCTTT.

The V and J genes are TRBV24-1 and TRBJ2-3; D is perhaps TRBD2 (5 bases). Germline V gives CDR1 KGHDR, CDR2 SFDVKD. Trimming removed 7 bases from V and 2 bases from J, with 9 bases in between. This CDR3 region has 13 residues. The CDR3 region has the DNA TGTGCCACCAGCGTGGAGGCCACAGATACGCAGTATTTT. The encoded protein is CATSVEATDTQYF.

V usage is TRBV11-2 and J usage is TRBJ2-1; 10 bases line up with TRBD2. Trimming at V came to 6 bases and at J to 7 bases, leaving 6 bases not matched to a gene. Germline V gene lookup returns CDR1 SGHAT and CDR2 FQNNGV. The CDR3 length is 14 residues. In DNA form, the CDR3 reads TGTGCCAGCAGAGGAGCGGGGGGGCCGAATGAGCAGTTCTTC. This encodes CASRGAGGPNEQFF.

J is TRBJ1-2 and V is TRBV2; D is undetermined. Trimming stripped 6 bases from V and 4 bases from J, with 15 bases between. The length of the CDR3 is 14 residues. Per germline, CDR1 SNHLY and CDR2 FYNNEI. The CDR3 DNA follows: TGTGCCAGCAGCCCTGCGCTCTTCGGCTATGGCTACACCTTC. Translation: CASSPALFGYGYTF.

CDR3 DNA sequence: TGCGCCAGCAGCCAAGGGAGGGCTAGCAATCAGCCCCAGCATTTT. This gives the protein CASSQGRASNQPQHF. This sequence joins TRBV4-1 and TRBJ1-5; no reliable D call. This CDR3 has 15 amino acids. V gave up 1 base and J gave up 0 bases, with 7 bases separating them. Germline loops: CDR1 MGHRA, CDR2 YSYEKL.

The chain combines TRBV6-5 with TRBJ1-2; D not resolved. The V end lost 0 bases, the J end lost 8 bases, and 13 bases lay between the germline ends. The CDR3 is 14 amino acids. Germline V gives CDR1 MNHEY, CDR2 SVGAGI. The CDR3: CASSYSRMYGGYTF. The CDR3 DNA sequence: TGTGCCAGCAGTTACTCCAGAATGTACGGGGGCTACACCTTC.

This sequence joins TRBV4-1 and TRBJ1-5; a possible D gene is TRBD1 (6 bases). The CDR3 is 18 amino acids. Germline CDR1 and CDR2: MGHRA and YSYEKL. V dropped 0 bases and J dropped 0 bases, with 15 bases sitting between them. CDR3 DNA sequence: TGCGCCAGCAGCCAAGATGGGGCAGGGGTGCTTAGCAATCAGCCCCAGCATTTT. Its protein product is CASSQDGAGVLSNQPQHF.

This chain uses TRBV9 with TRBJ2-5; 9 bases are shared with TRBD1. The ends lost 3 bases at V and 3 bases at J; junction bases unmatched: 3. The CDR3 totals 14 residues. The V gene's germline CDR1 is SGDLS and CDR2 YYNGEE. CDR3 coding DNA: TGTGCCAGCAGCGCCCGACAGGGGGAAGAGACCCAGTACTTC. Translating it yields CASSARQGEETQYF.

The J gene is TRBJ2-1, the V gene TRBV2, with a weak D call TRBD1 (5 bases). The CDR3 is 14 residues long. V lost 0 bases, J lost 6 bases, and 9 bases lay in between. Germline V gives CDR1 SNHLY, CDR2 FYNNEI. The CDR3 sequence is CASSEALQGNEQFF. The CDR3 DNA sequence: TGTGCCAGCAGTGAAGCGTTGCAGGGCAATGAGCAGTTCTTC.

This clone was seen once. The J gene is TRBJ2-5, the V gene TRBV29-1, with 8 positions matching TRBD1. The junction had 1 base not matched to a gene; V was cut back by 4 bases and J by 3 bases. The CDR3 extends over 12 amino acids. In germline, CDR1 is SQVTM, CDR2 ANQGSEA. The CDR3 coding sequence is TGCAGCGTTGGGACAGGGAAAGAGACCCAGTACTTC. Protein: CSVGTGKETQYF.

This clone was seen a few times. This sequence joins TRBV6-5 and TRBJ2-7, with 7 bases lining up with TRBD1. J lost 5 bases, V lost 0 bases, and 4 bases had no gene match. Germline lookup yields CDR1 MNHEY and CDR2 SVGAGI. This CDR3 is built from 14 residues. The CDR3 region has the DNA TGTGCCAGCAGTTACTCGACAGGGTTCCACGAGCAGTACTTC. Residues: CASSYSTGFHEQYF.

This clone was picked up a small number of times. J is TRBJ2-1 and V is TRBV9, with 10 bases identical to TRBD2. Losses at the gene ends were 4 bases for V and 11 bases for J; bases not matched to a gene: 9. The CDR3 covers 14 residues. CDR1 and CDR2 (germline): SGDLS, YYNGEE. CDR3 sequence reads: CASSPRTSGDKQFF. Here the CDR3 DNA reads TGTGCCAGCAGCCCGAGGACTAGCGGAGATAAGCAGTTCTTC.

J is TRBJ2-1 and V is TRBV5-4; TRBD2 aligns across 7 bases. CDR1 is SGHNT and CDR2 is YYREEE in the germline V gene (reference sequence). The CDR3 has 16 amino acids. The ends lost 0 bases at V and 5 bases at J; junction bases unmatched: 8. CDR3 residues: CASSLGGKAGHNEQFF. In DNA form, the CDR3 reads TGTGCCAGCAGCTTGGGGGGTAAAGCGGGGCACAATGAGCAGTTCTTC. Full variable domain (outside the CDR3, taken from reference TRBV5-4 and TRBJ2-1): ETGVTQSPTHLIKTRGQQVTLRCSSQSGHNTVSWYQQALGQGPQFIFQYYREEENGRGNFPPRFSGLQFPNYSSELNVNALELDDSALYLCASSLGGKAGHNEQFFGPGTRLTVL.

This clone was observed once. DNA of the CDR3: TGTGCCAGCAGTGGATGGACAGGGAAGAACACTGAAGCTTTCTTT. Translating it yields CASSGWTGKNTEAFF. This rearrangement joins TRBV25-1 to TRBJ1-1, with 8 nucleotides matching TRBD1. Germline loops: CDR1 MGHDK, CDR2 SYGVNS. This CDR3 spans 15 amino acids. V was clipped by 4 bases and J by 1 base; unmatched bases: 5.

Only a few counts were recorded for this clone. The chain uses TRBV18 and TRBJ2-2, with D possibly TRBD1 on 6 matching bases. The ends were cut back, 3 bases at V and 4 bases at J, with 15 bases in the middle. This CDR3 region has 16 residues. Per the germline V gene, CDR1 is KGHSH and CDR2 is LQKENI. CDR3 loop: CASSPRVGAGTGELFF. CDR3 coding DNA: TGTGCCAGCTCACCCCGAGTGGGGGCAGGCACCGGGGAGCTGTTTTTT.

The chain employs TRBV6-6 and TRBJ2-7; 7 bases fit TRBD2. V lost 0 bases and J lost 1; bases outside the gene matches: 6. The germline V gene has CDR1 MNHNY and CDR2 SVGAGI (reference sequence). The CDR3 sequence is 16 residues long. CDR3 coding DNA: TGTGCCAGCAGTTACTCGATCGCTAGCGGTTCCTACGAGCAGTACTTC. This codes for CASSYSIASGSYEQYF.

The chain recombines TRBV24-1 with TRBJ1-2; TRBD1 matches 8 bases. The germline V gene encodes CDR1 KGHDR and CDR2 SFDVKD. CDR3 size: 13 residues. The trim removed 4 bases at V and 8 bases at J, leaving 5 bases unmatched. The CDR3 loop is CATSEGTGGGYTF. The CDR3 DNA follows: TGTGCCACCAGTGAAGGGACAGGCGGGGGCTACACCTTC.

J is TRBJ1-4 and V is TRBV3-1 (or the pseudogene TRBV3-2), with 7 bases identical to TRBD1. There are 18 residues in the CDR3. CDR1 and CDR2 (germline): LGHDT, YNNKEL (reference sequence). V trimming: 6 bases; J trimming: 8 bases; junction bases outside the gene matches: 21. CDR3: CASSQPGQNKQGGEKLFF. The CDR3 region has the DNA TGTGCCAGCAGTCAACCGGGACAGAATAAACAAGGTGGCGAAAAACTGTTTTTT.

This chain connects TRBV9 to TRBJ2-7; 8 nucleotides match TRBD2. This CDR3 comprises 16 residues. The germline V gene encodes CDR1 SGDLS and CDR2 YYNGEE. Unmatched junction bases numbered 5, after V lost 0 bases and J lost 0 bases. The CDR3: CASSVDASGYSYEQYF. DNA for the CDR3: TGTGCCAGCAGCGTAGACGCTAGCGGGTACTCCTACGAGCAGTACTTC. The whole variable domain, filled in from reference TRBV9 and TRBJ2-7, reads DSGVTQTPKHLITATGQRVTLRCSPRSGDLSVYWYQQSLDQGLQFLIQYYNGEERAKGNILERFSAQQFPDLHSELNLSSLELGDSALYFCASSVDASGYSYEQYFGPGTRLTVT.

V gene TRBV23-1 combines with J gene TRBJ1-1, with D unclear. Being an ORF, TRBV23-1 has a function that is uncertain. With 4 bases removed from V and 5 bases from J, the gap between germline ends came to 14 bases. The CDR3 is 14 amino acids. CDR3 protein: CASSLSGRKTEAFF. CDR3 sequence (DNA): TGCGCCAGCAGTCTGAGCGGACGGAAAACTGAAGCTTTCTTT.

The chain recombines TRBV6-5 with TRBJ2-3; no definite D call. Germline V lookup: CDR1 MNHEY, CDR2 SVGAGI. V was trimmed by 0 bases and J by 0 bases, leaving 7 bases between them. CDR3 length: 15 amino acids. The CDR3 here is CASSYSFPSTDTQYF. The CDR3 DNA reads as TGTGCCAGCAGTTACTCCTTCCCTAGCACAGATACGCAGTATTTT.

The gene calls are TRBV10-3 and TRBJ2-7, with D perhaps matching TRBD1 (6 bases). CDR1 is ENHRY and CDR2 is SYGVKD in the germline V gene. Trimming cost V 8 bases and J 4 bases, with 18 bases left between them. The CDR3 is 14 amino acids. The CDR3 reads CAIAENQGPYEQYF. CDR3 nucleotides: TGTGCCATCGCCGAAAATCAGGGGCCTTACGAGCAGTACTTC.

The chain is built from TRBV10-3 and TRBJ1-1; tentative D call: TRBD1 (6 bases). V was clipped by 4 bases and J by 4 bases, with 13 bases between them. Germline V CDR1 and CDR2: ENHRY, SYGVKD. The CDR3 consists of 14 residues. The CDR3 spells CAISGEGDRTEAFF. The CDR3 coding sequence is TGTGCCATCAGTGGGGAGGGGGATCGCACTGAAGCTTTCTTT.